Below are 27 T cell receptor beta chains sequenced from a single sample in a study of blood T cell repertoires in COVID-19. Clones were sequenced by immunoSEQ multiplex PCR, and TCRdb holds only the in-frame ones, with some missing. This sample yields approximately 300,000 clones, of which 70% to 90% are seen a single time; approximately 5.4% belongs to the top ten. The specimen sequenced was PBMCs or T cells enriched from blood (not recorded which). These receptors originate from a woman in her twenties or thirties who had recovered from COVID-19.

This clone was detected once. The J gene is TRBJ1-2, the V gene TRBV29-1, with D hard to call. Germline CDR1 reads SQVTM; CDR2 reads ANQGSEA. This CDR3 is 16 amino acids long. V lost 6 bases and J 0 bases, leaving 20 bases between the germline ends. The CDR3 sequence is CSVADGLGGANYGYTF. CDR3 coding DNA: TGCAGCGTCGCCGACGGGTTGGGAGGAGCTAACTATGGCTACACCTTC.

This clone was found a few times. This rearrangement joins TRBV5-4 to TRBJ1-2, with 9 bases lining up with TRBD1. The V gene end was trimmed by 3 bases and the J gene end by 5 bases; junction bases not matched to a gene: 5. Germline CDR1 is SGHNT and CDR2 is YYREEE (reference sequence). The CDR3 sequence is 14 residues long. CDR3 DNA sequence: TGTGCCAGCAGCTCACCGACAGGGGGGTATGGCTACACCTTC. Protein product: CASSSPTGGYGYTF.

In regard to this clone: At the DNA level, this CDR3 is encoded by other sequences in the same sample as well. V usage is TRBV18 and J usage is TRBJ1-1; TRBD1 matches at 8 bases. V lost 1 base and J lost 4; bases outside the gene matches: 2. The germline V gene encodes CDR1 KGHSH and CDR2 LQKENI. The CDR3 contains 14 residues. DNA of the CDR3: TGTGCCAGCTCACCACGGACAGGGTCCACTGAAGCTTTCTTT. It yields the protein CASSPRTGSTEAFF. The full variable domain, rest sourced from reference TRBV18 and TRBJ1-1, is NAGVMQNPRHLVRRRGQEARLRCSPMKGHSHVYWYRQLPEEGLKFMVYLQKENIIDESGMPKERFSAEFPKEGPSILRIQQVVRGDSAAYFCASSPRTGSTEAFFGQGTRLTVV.

This clone was seen just once. V gene TRBV5-6 combines with J gene TRBJ1-5; 8 bases align to TRBD1. The germline gives CDR1 SGHDT, CDR2 YYEEEE. The CDR3 is 14 residues long. V dropped 3 bases and J dropped 4; count of bases not matched to a gene: 3. The CDR3 coding sequence is TGTGCCAGCAGCTCGGGACAGGAGAATCAGCCCCAGCATTTT. It is translated as CASSSGQENQPQHF.

The chain couples TRBV19 to TRBJ1-5; the D gene is possibly TRBD1 (6 bases). Germline V gene sequence: CDR1 LNHDA, CDR2 SQIVND (reference sequence). The ends were cut back, 7 bases at V and 9 bases at J, with 13 bases in the middle. The CDR3 has 12 residues. This chain's CDR3 is CASTGSRGPQHF. In nucleotides, the CDR3 is TGTGCCAGTACAGGGTCCAGGGGGCCCCAGCATTTT.

The chain links TRBV29-1 to TRBJ1-1; TRBD1 matches at 9 bases. The CDR3 runs to 14 residues. The J segment lost 6 bases and the V segment lost 5 bases, leaving 10 bases of the junction unmatched. The V gene's germline CDR1 is SQVTM and CDR2 ANQGSEA. CDR3 in DNA: TGCAGCGTTACTGGGACAGGGACAACCTCTGAAGCTTTCTTT. Translating it yields CSVTGTGTTSEAFF. Full variable domain (rest looked up from reference TRBV29-1 and TRBJ1-1): SAVISQKPSRDICQRGTSLTIQCQVDSQVTMMFWYRQQPGQSLTLIATANQGSEATYESGFVIDKFPISRPNLTFSTLTVSNMSPEDSSIYLCSVTGTGTTSEAFFGQGTRLTVV.

V is TRBV7-2 and J is TRBJ2-7; possible D gene TRBD2, 6 bases. Germline V lookup: CDR1 SGHTA, CDR2 FQGNSA. Trimming left V 3 bases short and J 2 bases short, with 8 bases between. The length of the CDR3 is 13 residues. The DNA for the CDR3 is TGTGCCAGCAGCTTGACGGGGGCCTACGAGCAGTACTTC. Translating gives CASSLTGAYEQYF. Looking up the rest from reference TRBV7-2 and TRBJ2-7 gives the full variable domain: GAGVSQSPSNKVTEKGKDVELRCDPISGHTALYWYRQSLGQGLEFLIYFQGNSAPDKSGLPSDRFSAERTGGSVSTLTIQRTQQEDSAVYLCASSLTGAYEQYFGPGTRLTVT.

This chain joins TRBV11-3 and TRBJ2-7; TRBD1 matches 12 bases. Germline CDR1 SGHNT, CDR2 YENEEA. The ends lost 5 bases at V and 5 bases at J; junction bases unmatched: 7. The CDR3 consists of 15 residues. DNA for the CDR3: TGTGCCAGCAGCAGGGACAGGGGGCGCTTTGACGAGCAGTACTTC. This codes for CASSRDRGRFDEQYF.

This chain uses TRBV6-2 or TRBV6-3 with TRBJ1-5; D perhaps matches TRBD1 (6 bases). CDR1 is MNHEY, CDR2 SVGEGT, per germline. V lost 2 bases to trimming and J lost 3 bases, with 11 bases between them. The CDR3 is 15 amino acids. CDR3 loop: CASSYRGGNNQPQHF. For the CDR3, the DNA is TGTGCCAGCAGTTACCGAGGGGGAAACAATCAGCCCCAGCATTTT.

The V gene is TRBV30, the J gene TRBJ2-7; 9 nucleotides line up with TRBD2. This CDR3 has 11 amino acids. Germline V CDR1 and CDR2: GTSNPN, SVGIG (reference sequence). V lost 5 bases and J lost 9; bases outside the gene matches: 5. CDR3 nucleotide sequence: TGTGCCTGGGCGGGAGGGACACCGCAGTACTTC. It yields the protein CAWAGGTPQYF.

The chain has TRBV6-5 and TRBJ2-2, with D tentatively TRBD1 (6 bases). Germline CDR1 and CDR2: MNHEY and SVGAGI. V lost 2 bases and J lost 4, with 11 bases in between. CDR3 size: 15 residues. CDR3 nucleotide sequence: TGTGCCAGCAGTTACGGGTTAGGGGGCACCGGGGAGCTGTTTTTT. Translation: CASSYGLGGTGELFF.

The chain recombines TRBV6-2 or TRBV6-3 with TRBJ2-5; no clear D. In germline, CDR1 is MNHEY, CDR2 SVGEGT. There are 14 residues in the CDR3. V was shortened by 0 bases and J by 4 bases, with 9 bases between the two germline ends. CDR3 protein: CASSYSLVSETQYF. DNA of the CDR3: TGTGCCAGCAGTTACTCCCTAGTTTCAGAGACCCAGTACTTC.

The gene calls are TRBV3-1 (or the pseudogene TRBV3-2) and TRBJ1-2; 7 bases line up with TRBD1. CDR1 and CDR2 from the germline V gene are LGHDT and YNNKEL (reference sequence). This CDR3 contains 15 residues. V was clipped by 1 base and J by 4 bases; unmatched bases: 6. The CDR3 DNA is TGTGCCAGCAGCCAAGGGACAGGCTCCGTCTATGGCTACACCTTC. It encodes CASSQGTGSVYGYTF.

This rearrangement joins TRBV27 to TRBJ2-3; 9 positions agree with TRBD2. The CDR3 consists of 17 residues. Trimming took 6 bases from V and 2 from J; bases not matched to a gene: 12. From germline, CDR1 is MNHEY and CDR2 SMNVEV (reference sequence). The CDR3 nucleotides read TGTGCCAGCAGCTCCTTGGCGGGGGGGCCTTACACAGATACGCAGTATTTT. It encodes CASSSLAGGPYTDTQYF.

The V and J genes are TRBV29-1 and TRBJ1-5, with 7 bases that match TRBD1. The V segment lost 4 bases and the J segment 3 bases; nucleotides outside the gene matches: 3. Germline values: CDR1 SQVTM, CDR2 ANQGSEA. CDR3 length: 13 residues. The DNA of the CDR3 is TGCAGCGTTGCGGGGACAGACAATCAGCCCCAGCATTTT. Translation: CSVAGTDNQPQHF.

The rearrangement joins TRBV6-5 to TRBJ2-3, with 7 bases matching TRBD2. The CDR3 contains 14 residues. Germline V gene sequence: CDR1 MNHEY, CDR2 SVGAGI. Germline trimming cut 7 bases from V and 0 bases from J; bases unmatched to any gene: 4. The chain's CDR3 is CASNRLASTDTQYF. Here the CDR3 DNA reads TGTGCCAGCAACCGACTAGCCAGCACAGATACGCAGTATTTT.

The CDR3 here is CASSLVDTSWYGYTF. In DNA, the CDR3 is TGTGCCAGCAGCTTAGTGGACACATCTTGGTATGGCTACACCTTC. V usage is TRBV7-9 and J usage is TRBJ1-2; possible D gene TRBD1, 5 bases. V lost 1 base, J lost 5 bases, and 14 bases lay in between. This CDR3 is built from 15 residues. Germline-derived CDR1 and CDR2 are SEHNR and FQNEAQ (reference sequence).

The chain is built from TRBV12-3 or TRBV12-4 and TRBJ1-2; possible D gene TRBD1, 5 bases. Trimming left V 3 bases short and J 8 bases short, with 10 bases between. The CDR3 is 12 residues long. As DNA, the CDR3 is TGTGCCAGCAGTTTTGGGGGGATCGGCTACACCTTC. Protein product: CASSFGGIGYTF.

This chain connects TRBV11-3 to TRBJ1-1; D uncertain. CDR1 is SGHNT, CDR2 YENEEA, per germline. CDR3 size: 12 residues. V shed 2 bases and J shed 4 bases, with 5 bases lying between them. CDR3 protein: CASSLSGTEAFF. The CDR3 DNA reads TGTGCCAGCAGCTTATCGGGCACTGAAGCTTTCTTT. The whole variable domain, filled in from reference TRBV11-3 and TRBJ1-1, reads EAGVVQSPRYKIIEKKQPVAFWCNPISGHNTLYWYLQNLGQGPELLIRYENEEAVDDSQLPKDRFSAERLKGVDSTLKIQPAELGDSAVYLCASSLSGTEAFFGQGTRLTVV.

A few counts support this clone. V and J are TRBV20-1 and TRBJ1-4, with a possible D match to TRBD1 (5 bases). The CDR3 runs 11 residues. The germline V gene encodes CDR1 DFQATT and CDR2 SNEGSKA (reference sequence). Trimming pared 6 bases from V and 8 bases from J, leaving 10 bases between. The DNA for the CDR3 is TGCAGTGCGGCGGGGGAGGAAAAACTGTTTTTT. Amino acid sequence: CSAAGEEKLFF.

The V gene is TRBV7-9, the J gene TRBJ2-3; TRBD1 is a possible D gene (5 bases). V lost 6 bases, J lost 3 bases, and 22 bases lay in between. Germline V gene lookup returns CDR1 SEHNR and CDR2 FQNEAQ (reference sequence). The CDR3 totals 17 residues. The CDR3, as DNA: TGTGCCAGCAGGAACCCCCGTGGGGCCCGCCTAACAGATACGCAGTATTTT. Its protein is CASRNPRGARLTDTQYF.

V usage is TRBV5-1 and J usage is TRBJ1-3; a weak D match, TRBD1 (5 bases). With 4 bases removed from V and 0 bases from J, the gap between germline ends came to 17 bases. Germline CDR1 SGHRS, CDR2 YFSETQ. The CDR3 runs to 17 residues. Written as DNA, the CDR3 is TGCGCCAGCAGCATGGTCGGGGGGTCCCTCTCTGGAAACACCATATATTTT. Translation gives CASSMVGGSLSGNTIYF.

The genes are TRBV3-1 (or the pseudogene TRBV3-2) and TRBJ1-1, with D tentatively TRBD1 (6 bases). Trimming cost V 0 bases and J 6 bases, with 11 bases left between them. This CDR3 is built from 14 residues. Germline V gives CDR1 LGHDT, CDR2 YNNKEL (reference sequence). The CDR3: CASSQDPGAAEAFF. The CDR3, as DNA: TGTGCCAGCAGCCAAGACCCAGGGGCGGCTGAAGCTTTCTTT.

This clone was picked up a small number of times. The CDR3 here is CASSRDRVNEQFF. The CDR3 DNA reads as TGTGCCAGTAGTAGGGACAGGGTCAATGAGCAGTTCTTC. The rearrangement uses TRBV19 and TRBJ2-1, with 9 nucleotides matching TRBD1. Per the germline V gene, CDR1 is LNHDA and CDR2 is SQIVND (reference sequence). The ends lost 4 bases at V and 6 bases at J; junction bases unmatched: 1. The CDR3 has 13 amino acids. Filled out from reference TRBV19 and TRBJ2-1, the complete variable domain reads DGGITQSPKYLFRKEGQNVTLSCEQNLNHDAMYWYRQDPGQGLRLIYYSQIVNDFQKGDIAEGYSVSREKKESFPLTVTSAQKNPTAFYLCASSRDRVNEQFFGPGTRLTVL.

This clone was counted between two and nine times. The chain joins TRBV4-2 to TRBJ1-1; no definite D call. This CDR3 has 15 amino acids. Germline CDR1 is LGHNA and CDR2 is YNFKEQ. V lost 1 base and J 1 base, leaving 10 bases between the germline ends. The CDR3 spells CASSQAESQNTEAFF. The CDR3 region has the DNA TGTGCCAGCAGCCAAGCGGAGAGCCAGAACACTGAAGCTTTCTTT.

The chain uses TRBV4-3 and TRBJ2-7; perhaps TRBD1 as D (5 bases). Germline CDR1 is LGHNA and CDR2 is YSLEER. CDR3 length: 15 amino acids. The V end was cut by 1 base, the J end by 6 bases, with 16 bases between. The CDR3 region is CASSQGVGPPPEQYF. CDR3 bases: TGCGCCAGCAGCCAAGGAGTGGGGCCCCCTCCCGAGCAGTACTTC.

The chain combines TRBV5-1 with TRBJ1-4; 8 bases fit TRBD1. V lost 0 bases and J lost 3; bases outside the gene matches: 4. This CDR3 spans 16 amino acids. The germline V gene has CDR1 SGHRS and CDR2 YFSETQ. The CDR3 protein is CASSLAGQGANEKLFF. In DNA, the CDR3 is TGCGCCAGCAGCTTGGCCGGACAGGGTGCTAATGAAAAACTGTTTTTT.